This TCR beta chain was identified in a study of vaccination and CD4 T cells after COVID-19 (dated by TCRdb to between 2021 and 2024). In terms of the full investigation: The convalescent cohort comprised six males and four females, including two Hispanic individuals, seven Caucasians, two Asians and one multiracial person. Participants received two doses of either the Pfizer-BioNTech BNT162b2 vaccine (n=8) or the Moderna mRNA-1273 vaccine (n=2). Post-COVID blood samples from convalescent patients were collected a median of approximately 93 days after diagnosis, with a range of roughly 35 to 180 days. Post-vaccine blood samples were collected a median of approximately 68 days after the second vaccine dose, ranging from roughly 12 to 241 days. The cultures were stimulated with overlapping spike peptide pools from SARS-CoV-2 and from the common cold coronaviruses HCoV-NL63, HCoV-OC43 and HCoV-229E. As controls, cultures received a CEFX viral epitope pool (the positive control), an HIV-1 Nef peptide pool (the negative control), or no peptide at all. In under twelve COVID-19 convalescent patients and a few infection-naive healthy vaccine recipients, researchers compared the spike-specific CD4+ TCR repertoire from before mRNA vaccination with the repertoire from after. Study-wide conclusions, independent of this receptor: The median count of SARS-CoV-2-reactive clonotypes went up from under 25 after infection to roughly 38 after vaccination, although the change was not significant. In convalescent patients, nearly all vaccine-specific clones (304 of 307) were found to be mono-reactive for SARS-CoV-2 spike rather than cross-reactive with common cold coronaviruses. The number of convalescent patients in the study was relatively small, and the study did not examine early timepoints following natural infection. In convalescent patients, a median roughly 85% of post-vaccine SARS-CoV-2-reactive clones were detected only after vaccination, suggesting vaccine-specific priming.

CDR1 and CDR2, looked up from the germline V gene, are SNHLY and FYNNEI. Its CDR3 holds 12 amino acids, cysteine through phenylalanine. Just CDR3 DNA is preserved here, 36 bases in frame from base 1. The junction shows trimming of 6 bases on V and 7 bases on J, plus 12 bases between the germline ends. The library was obtained by PCR. DNA from cultured CD4+ T cells underwent TCR sequencing with the Oncomine TCR Beta short-read assay at the Johns Hopkins FTIC core. The QIAamp micro DNA kit was used to extract genomic DNA from the cultured CD4+ T cells. Oncomine TCR Beta libraries from cultured CD4+ T cells were pooled with unique dual indexes and sequenced on an Illumina iSeq 100. In the paper's pipeline: Non-productive sequences were removed, and CDR3s not starting with C, not ending with F or W, or shorter than 7 amino acids were discarded. Antigen-specific clonotypes were identified with the MANAFEST web application by comparing peptide-stimulated wells with reference and other culture wells. Positive clones required FDR below 0.05, an odds ratio above 5, and productive frequency above 0.1% in at least two of three replicate wells. Clonotypes that were significantly expanded in both SARS-CoV-2 spike wells and at least one common cold coronavirus spike condition were defined as cross-reactive. Using R version 3.6.1, CDR3 homology was evaluated through Levenshtein distances (stringdist) along with unrooted phylogenetic trees (ape). Starting from the raw public reads, TCRdb applied fastp trimming at Q25, assembled clones with MiXCR and retained in-frame beta chains. Rows with a matching CDR3 protein are joined into one entry that keeps the most common DNA and genes. TCRdb, not the authors, supplied the V and J calls. For this sample the table gives 20,000 to 25,000 distinct CDR3 sequences, of which 38% were detected only once. In total, the top ten clones hold around a sixth of the sample.

For this clonotype: The target of this receptor is not known. There are no base qualities to consult, and no much larger clone falls within one base.

The intended sense of this specimen's treatment or condition label: roughly ten-day PBMC culture with coronavirus spike peptide pools or control peptides (ViraFEST assay). To expand antigen-specific T cells with peptide pools and then pick out the expanded clonotypes through TCR sequencing, the study relied on the ViraFEST assay. Negative nucleocapsid antibody tests taken both before and after vaccination confirmed that the healthy vaccine recipients had no prior SARS-CoV-2 infection. Each well held roughly 2.2 million PBMCs cultured in IMDM containing around 5% human AB serum and around 10 IU/ml IL-2, with 10 ug/ml peptide pools added. Half of the culture medium was replaced with fresh IL-2-containing medium on days 3 and 7. After 9 to 11 days of culture, CD4+ T cells were isolated by negative selection with the EasySep CD4+ T cell isolation kit. PBMCs were separated from whole blood using Ficoll-Paque Plus gradient centrifugation and then either used fresh or cryopreserved at -140C. Culture conditions were generally each tested in triplicate wells.

This specimen consisted of CD4+ T cells from blood, cultured in vitro, obtained before SARS-CoV-2 vaccination. The clonotype was recovered from a human donor who received a COVID-19 vaccine. The chain is encoded by TRBV2 joined to TRBJ1-2; no D gene can be assigned with confidence. For the CDR3, the sequence is CASRVDRAGYTF. The base sequence is TGTGCCAGCAGGGTTGACCGAGCTGGCTACACCTTC. Where the CDR3 stops, the reference TRBV2 and TRBJ1-2 genes take over; the full variable domain is EPEVTQTPSHQVTQMGQEVILRCVPISNHLYFYWYRQILGQKVEFLVSFYNNEISEKSEIFDDQFSVERPDGSNFTLKIRSTKLEDSAMYFCASRVDRAGYTFGSGTRLTVV.